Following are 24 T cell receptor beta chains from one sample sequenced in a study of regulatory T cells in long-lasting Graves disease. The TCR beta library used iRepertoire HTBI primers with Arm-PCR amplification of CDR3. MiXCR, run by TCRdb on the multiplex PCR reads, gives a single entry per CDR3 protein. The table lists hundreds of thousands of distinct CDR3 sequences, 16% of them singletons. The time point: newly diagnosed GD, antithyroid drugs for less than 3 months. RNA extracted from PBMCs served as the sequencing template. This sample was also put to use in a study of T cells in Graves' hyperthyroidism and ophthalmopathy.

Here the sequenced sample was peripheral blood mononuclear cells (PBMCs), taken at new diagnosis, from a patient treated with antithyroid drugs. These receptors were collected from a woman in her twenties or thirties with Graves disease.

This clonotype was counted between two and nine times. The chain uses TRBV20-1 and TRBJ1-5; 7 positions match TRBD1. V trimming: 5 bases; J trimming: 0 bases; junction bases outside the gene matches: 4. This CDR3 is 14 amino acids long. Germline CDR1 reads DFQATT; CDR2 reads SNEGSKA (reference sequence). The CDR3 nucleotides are TGCAGTGCTCGGGACAGCTATAGCAATCAGCCCCAGCATTTT. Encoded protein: CSARDSYSNQPQHF.

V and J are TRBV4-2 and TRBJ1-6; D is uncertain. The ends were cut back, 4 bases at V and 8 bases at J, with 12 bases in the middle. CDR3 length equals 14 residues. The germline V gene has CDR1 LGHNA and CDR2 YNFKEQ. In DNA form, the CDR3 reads TGTGCCAGCAGCCCCCTTTCAACAGATTCACCCCTCCACTTT. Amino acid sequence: CASSPLSTDSPLHF.

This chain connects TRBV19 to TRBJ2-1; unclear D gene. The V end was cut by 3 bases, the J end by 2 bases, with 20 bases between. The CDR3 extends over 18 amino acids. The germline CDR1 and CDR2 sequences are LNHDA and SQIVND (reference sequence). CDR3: CASSIISSGGYAYNEQFF. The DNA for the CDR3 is TGTGCCAGTAGTATTATAAGTTCTGGCGGCTACGCCTACAATGAGCAGTTCTTC.

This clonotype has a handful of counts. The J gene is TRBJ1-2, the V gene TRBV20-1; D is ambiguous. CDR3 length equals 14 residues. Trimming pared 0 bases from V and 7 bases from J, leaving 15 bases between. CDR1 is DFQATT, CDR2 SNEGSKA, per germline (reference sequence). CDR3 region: CSARDPLRVGGYTF. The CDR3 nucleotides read TGCAGTGCTAGAGATCCGCTCCGAGTAGGTGGCTACACCTTC.

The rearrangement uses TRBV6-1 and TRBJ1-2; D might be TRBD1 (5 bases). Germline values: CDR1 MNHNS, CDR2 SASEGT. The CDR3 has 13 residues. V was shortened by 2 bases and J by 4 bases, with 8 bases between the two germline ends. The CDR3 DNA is TGTGCCAGCAGTGAATCGACAGCCTATGGCTACACCTTC. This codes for CASSESTAYGYTF.

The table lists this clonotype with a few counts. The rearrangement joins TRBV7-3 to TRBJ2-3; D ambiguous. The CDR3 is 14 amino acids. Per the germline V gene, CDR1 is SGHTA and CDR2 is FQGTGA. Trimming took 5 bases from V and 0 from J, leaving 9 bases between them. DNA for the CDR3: TGTGCCAGCAGCCAGACTGTCAGCACAGATACGCAGTATTTT. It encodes CASSQTVSTDTQYF.

Here the CDR3 reads CSAPQEMVNQPQHF. The CDR3 DNA reads as TGCAGTGCTCCACAGGAGATGGTCAATCAGCCCCAGCATTTT. This chain joins TRBV20-1 and TRBJ1-5; tentative D call: TRBD1 (5 bases). The CDR3 sequence is 14 residues long. Germline V lookup: CDR1 DFQATT, CDR2 SNEGSKA (reference sequence). Trimming removed 5 bases from V and 3 bases from J, with 14 bases in between.

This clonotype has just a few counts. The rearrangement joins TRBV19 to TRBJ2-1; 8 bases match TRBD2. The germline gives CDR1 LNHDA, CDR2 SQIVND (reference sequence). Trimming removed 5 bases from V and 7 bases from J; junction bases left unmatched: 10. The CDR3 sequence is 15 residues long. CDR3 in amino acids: CASSPEREKGNEQFF. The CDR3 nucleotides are TGTGCCAGTAGTCCCGAGCGGGAGAAGGGAAATGAGCAGTTCTTC.

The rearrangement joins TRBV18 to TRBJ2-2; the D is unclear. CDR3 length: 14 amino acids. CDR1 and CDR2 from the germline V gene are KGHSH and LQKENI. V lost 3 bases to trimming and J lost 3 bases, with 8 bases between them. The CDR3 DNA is TGTGCCAGCTCACCCCAAAGTGACACCGGGGAGCTGTTTTTT. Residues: CASSPQSDTGELFF.

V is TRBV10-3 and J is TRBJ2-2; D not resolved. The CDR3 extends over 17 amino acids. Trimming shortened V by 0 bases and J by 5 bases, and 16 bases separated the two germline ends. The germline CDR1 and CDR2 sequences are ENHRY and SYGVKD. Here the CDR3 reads CAISESTVKGATGELFF. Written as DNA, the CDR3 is TGTGCCATCAGTGAGTCGACGGTGAAAGGCGCGACCGGGGAGCTGTTTTTT.

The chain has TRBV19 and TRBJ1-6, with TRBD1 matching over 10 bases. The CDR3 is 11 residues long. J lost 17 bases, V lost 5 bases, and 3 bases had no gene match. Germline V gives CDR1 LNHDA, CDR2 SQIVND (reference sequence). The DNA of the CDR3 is TGTGCCAGTAGTCGCGGGACAGGGGTCCACTTT. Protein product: CASSRGTGVHF.

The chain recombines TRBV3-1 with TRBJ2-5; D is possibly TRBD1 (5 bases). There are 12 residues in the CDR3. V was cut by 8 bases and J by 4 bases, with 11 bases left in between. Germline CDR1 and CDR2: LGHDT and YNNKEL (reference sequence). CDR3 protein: CASRTGVETQYF. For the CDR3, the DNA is TGTGCCAGCCGAACAGGCGTAGAGACCCAGTACTTC.

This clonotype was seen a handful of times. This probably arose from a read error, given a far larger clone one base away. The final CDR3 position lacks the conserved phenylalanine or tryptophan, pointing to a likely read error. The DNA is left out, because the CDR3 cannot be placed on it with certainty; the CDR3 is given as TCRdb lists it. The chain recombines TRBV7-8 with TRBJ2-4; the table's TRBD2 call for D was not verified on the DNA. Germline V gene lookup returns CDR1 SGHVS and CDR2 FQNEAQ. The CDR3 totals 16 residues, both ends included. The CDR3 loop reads CASSPLAGGGSDTQYL.

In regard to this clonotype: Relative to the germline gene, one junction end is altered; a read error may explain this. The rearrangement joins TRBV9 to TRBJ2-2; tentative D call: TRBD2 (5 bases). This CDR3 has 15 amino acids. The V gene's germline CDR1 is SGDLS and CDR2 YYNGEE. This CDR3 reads CASSVGLGGTGERFF. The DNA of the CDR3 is TGTGCCAGCAGCGTAGGACTGGGCGGTACCGGGGAGCGGTTTTTT. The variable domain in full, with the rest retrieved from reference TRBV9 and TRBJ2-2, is DSGVTQTPKHLITATGQRVTLRCSPRSGDLSVYWYQQSLDQGLQFLIQYYNGEERAKGNILERFSAQQFPDLHSELNLSSLELGDSALYFCASSVGLGGTGERFFGEGSRLTVL.

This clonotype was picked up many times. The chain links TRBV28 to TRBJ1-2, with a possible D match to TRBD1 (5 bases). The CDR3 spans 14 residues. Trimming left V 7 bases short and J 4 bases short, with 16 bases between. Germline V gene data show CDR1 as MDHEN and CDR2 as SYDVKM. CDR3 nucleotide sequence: TGTGCCAGCATTGGGGGTAGCTCCCGCTATGGCTACACCTTC. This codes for CASIGGSSRYGYTF.

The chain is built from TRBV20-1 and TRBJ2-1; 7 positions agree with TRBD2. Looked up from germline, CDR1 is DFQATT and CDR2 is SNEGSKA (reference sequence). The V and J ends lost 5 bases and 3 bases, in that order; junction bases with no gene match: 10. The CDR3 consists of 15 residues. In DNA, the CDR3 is TGCAGTGCTCAGCACCGAGCGGGGTTCTACAATGAGCAGTTCTTC. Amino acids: CSAQHRAGFYNEQFF.

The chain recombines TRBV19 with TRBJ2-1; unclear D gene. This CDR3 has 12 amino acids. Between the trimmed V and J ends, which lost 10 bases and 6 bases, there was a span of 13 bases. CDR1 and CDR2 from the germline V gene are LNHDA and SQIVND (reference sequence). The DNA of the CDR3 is TGTGCCACTGGAAGTATAGGCAATGAGCAGTTCTTC. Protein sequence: CATGSIGNEQFF.

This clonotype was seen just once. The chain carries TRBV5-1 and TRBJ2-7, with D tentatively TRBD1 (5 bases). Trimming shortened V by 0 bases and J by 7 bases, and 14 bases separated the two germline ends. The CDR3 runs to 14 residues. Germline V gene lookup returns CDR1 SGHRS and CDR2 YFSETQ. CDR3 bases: TGCGCCAGCAGCTTGGCCGGCAGGGCGAGGGAGCAGTACTTC. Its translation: CASSLAGRAREQYF.

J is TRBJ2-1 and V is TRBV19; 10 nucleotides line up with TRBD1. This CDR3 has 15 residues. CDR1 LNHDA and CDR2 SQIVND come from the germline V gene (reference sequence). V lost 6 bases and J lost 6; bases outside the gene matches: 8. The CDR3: CASRADRGLSNEQFF. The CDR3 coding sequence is TGTGCCAGTAGAGCCGACAGGGGGCTTAGCAATGAGCAGTTCTTC.

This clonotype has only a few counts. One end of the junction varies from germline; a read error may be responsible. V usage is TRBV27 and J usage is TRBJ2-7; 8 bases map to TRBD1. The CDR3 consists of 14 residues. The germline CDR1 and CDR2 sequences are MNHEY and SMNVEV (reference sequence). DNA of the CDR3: TGTGCCAGCTTTTCGGTTTCTCAAAGGGGACAGGCCCGATTC. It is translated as CASFSVSQRGQARF.

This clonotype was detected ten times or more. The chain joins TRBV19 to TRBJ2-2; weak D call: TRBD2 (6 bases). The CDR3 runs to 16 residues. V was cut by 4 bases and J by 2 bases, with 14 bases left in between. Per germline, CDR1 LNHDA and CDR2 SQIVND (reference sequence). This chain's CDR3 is CASSRAERANTGELFF. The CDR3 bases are TGTGCCAGTAGTAGGGCGGAGCGGGCCAACACCGGGGAGCTGTTTTTT.

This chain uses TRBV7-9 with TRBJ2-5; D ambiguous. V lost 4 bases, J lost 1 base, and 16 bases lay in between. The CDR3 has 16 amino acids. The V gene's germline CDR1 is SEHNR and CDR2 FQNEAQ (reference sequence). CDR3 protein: CASSSSPWRSQETQYF. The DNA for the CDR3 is TGTGCCAGCAGCTCCTCCCCCTGGCGGTCCCAAGAGACCCAGTACTTC. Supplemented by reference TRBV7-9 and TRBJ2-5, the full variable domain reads DTGVSQNPRHKITKRGQNVTFRCDPISEHNRLYWYRQTLGQGPEFLTYFQNEAQLEKSRLLSDRFSAERPKGSFSTLEIQRTEQGDSAMYLCASSSSPWRSQETQYFGPGTRLLVL.

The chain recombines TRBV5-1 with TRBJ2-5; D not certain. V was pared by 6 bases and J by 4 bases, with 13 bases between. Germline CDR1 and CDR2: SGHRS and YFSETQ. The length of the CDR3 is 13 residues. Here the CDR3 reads CASTRNEGETQYF. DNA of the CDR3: TGCGCCAGCACCCGAAATGAAGGAGAGACCCAGTACTTC. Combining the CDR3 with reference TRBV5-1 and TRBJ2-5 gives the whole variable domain KAGVTQTPRYLIKTRGQQVTLSCSPISGHRSVSWYQQTPGQGLQFLFEYFSETQRNKGNFPGRFSGRQFSNSRSEMNVSTLELGDSALYLCASTRNEGETQYFGPGTRLLVL.

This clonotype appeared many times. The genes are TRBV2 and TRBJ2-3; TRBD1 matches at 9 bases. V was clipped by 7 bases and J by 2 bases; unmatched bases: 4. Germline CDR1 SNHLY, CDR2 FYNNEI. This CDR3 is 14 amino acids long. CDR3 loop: CASKGQGNTDTQYF. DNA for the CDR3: TGTGCCAGCAAAGGACAGGGGAACACAGATACGCAGTATTTT.